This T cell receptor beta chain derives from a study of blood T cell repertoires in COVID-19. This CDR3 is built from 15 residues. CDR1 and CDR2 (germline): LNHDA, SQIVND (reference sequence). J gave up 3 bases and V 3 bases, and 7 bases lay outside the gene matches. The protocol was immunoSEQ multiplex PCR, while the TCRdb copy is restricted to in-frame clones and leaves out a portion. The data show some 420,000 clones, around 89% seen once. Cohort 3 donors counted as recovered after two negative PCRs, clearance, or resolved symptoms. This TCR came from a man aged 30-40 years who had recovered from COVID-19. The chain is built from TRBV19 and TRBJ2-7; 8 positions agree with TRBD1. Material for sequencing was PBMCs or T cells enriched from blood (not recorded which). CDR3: CASSMDRDEGYEQYF. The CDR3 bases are TGTGCCAGTAGTATGGACAGGGACGAAGGCTACGAGCAGTACTTC.